The entry below describes one TCR beta chain. The antigen is unknown. These data originate in a study of cytomegalovirus exposure and HLA in healthy donors. These donors were members of the roughly 120-subject validation cohort, a group separate from the roughly 670-subject first cohort. The CDR3 is made up of 14 amino acids. The germline gives CDR1 MGHRA, CDR2 YSYEKL. Trimming at V came to 6 bases and at J to 2 bases, leaving 3 bases not matched to a gene. Profiling relied on immunoSEQ multiplex PCR, and the TCRdb table lists in-frame clones only, not all of them. Among over 200,000 clones, about 90% were seen once, and the ten largest hold about 0.36%. General study findings and limits: Some public TCRs appeared in many individuals, while most sequences were rare. Per published reports, the classifier diagnosed cytomegalovirus status with high specificity and sensitivity.

The V and J genes are TRBV4-1 and TRBJ1-5, with 8 bases identical to TRBD1. This receptor was identified in a woman aged 18-29 years in good health and CMV-seronegative. Sequenced input: PBMCs. CDR3 residues: CASRPTGGNQPQHF. The CDR3 coding sequence is TGCGCCAGCAGACCGACAGGGGGCAATCAGCCCCAGCATTTT.